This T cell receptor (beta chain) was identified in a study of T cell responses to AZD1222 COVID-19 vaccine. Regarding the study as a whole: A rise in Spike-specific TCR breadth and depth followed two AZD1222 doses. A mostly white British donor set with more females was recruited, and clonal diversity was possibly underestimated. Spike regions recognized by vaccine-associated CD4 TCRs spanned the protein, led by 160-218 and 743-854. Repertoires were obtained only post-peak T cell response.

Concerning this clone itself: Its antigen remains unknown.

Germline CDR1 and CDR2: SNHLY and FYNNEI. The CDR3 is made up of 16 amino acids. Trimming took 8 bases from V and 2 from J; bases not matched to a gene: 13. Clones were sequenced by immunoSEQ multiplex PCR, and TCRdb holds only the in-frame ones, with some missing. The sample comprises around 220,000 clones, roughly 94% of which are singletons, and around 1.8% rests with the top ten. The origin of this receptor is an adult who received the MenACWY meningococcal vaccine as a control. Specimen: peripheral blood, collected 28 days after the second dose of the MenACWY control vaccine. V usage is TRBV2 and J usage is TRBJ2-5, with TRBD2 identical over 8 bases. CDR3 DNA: TGTGCCAGCCAAAAAGGATGGCGGGAGGTACAAGAGACCCAGTACTTC. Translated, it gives CASQKGWREVQETQYF. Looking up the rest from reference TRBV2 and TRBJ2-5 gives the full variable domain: EPEVTQTPSHQVTQMGQEVILRCVPISNHLYFYWYRQILGQKVEFLVSFYNNEISEKSEIFDDQFSVERPDGSNFTLKIRSTKLEDSAMYFCASQKGWREVQETQYFGPGTRLLVL.